Shown below are 16 T cell receptor beta chains from a single sample sequenced in a study of T cell responses to AZD1222 COVID-19 vaccine. Sequencing used immunoSEQ multiplex PCR; TCRdb keeps in-frame clones, though not all of them. The data contain under 70,000 clones, 84% of them seen just once; the ten biggest clones take up 21%. The sample here was peripheral blood, taken on day 0 of AZD1222 vaccination. The receptors come from an adult in good health.

Notes on this clone: This sample includes further DNA sequences coding for the same CDR3. This chain joins TRBV7-2 and TRBJ2-5, with D unclear. Germline V gene lookup returns CDR1 SGHTA and CDR2 FQGNSA. The CDR3 has 11 residues. The germline V and J ends were trimmed by 4 bases and 2 bases, with 2 bases remaining between them. CDR3 loop: CASSSQETQYF. DNA for the CDR3: TGTGCCAGCAGCTCGCAAGAGACCCAGTACTTC.

V and J are TRBV12-3 or TRBV12-4 and TRBJ2-3; D unresolved. This CDR3 is 12 amino acids long. V shed 3 bases and J shed 4 bases, with 5 bases lying between them. This CDR3 is CASSLVPDTQYF. The CDR3 bases are TGTGCCAGCAGTTTGGTTCCAGATACGCAGTATTTT.

The count of this clone is one. The chain has TRBV7-9 and TRBJ1-5, with TRBD1 matching over 7 bases. The CDR3 is 14 residues long. J was trimmed by 7 bases and V by 4 bases; bases with no gene match: 7. Per the germline V gene, CDR1 is SEHNR and CDR2 is FQNEAQ (reference sequence). This CDR3 is CASSSDRDEQPQHF. As DNA, the CDR3 is TGTGCCAGCAGCTCCGACAGGGACGAGCAGCCCCAGCATTTT.

The chain is built from TRBV28 and TRBJ1-1; D unresolved. From germline, CDR1 is MDHEN and CDR2 SYDVKM. The ends were cut back, 6 bases at V and 8 bases at J, with 16 bases in the middle. The CDR3 runs to 13 residues. The CDR3 sequence is CASRPGGYTEAFF. The CDR3 bases are TGTGCCAGCAGACCGGGAGGTTATACGGAAGCTTTCTTT.

The rearrangement links TRBV28 to TRBJ2-7; weak D call: TRBD1 (5 bases). V shed 5 bases and J shed 4 bases, with 9 bases lying between them. CDR1 is MDHEN and CDR2 is SYDVKM in the germline V gene. This CDR3 is 12 amino acids long. CDR3 bases: TGTGCCAGCAGTAGAAAGGGGTACGAGCAGTACTTC. This translates into CASSRKGYEQYF.

This chain joins TRBV5-8 and TRBJ1-5; maybe TRBD1 (5 bases). Trimming took off 0 bases at V and 11 bases at J, with 15 bases between the two ends. The CDR3 covers 14 residues. The V gene's germline CDR1 is SGHTS and CDR2 YDEGEE. In DNA, the CDR3 is TGTGCCAGCAGCTTGGTGCGGCAGGGAGGGACCCAGCATTTT. Its translation is CASSLVRQGGTQHF.

The J gene is TRBJ1-2, the V gene TRBV4-1; possibly TRBD1 for D (5 bases). CDR3 length: 16 amino acids. CDR1 and CDR2 (germline): MGHRA, YSYEKL. V was clipped by 0 bases and J by 2 bases, with 13 bases between them. This CDR3 is CASSQDNLGGNYGYTF. CDR3 nucleotides: TGCGCCAGCAGCCAAGACAACTTGGGGGGAAACTATGGCTACACCTTC.

The genes are TRBV12-3 or TRBV12-4 and TRBJ1-6; D gene unclear. CDR3 length: 13 residues. V was trimmed by 3 bases and J by 10 bases, leaving 10 bases between them. The CDR3 here is CASSFKEESPLHF. CDR3 sequence (DNA): TGTGCCAGCAGTTTTAAGGAGGAATCACCCCTCCACTTT.

This clone is medium-sized (0.01 to 0.1%) in the sample. The chain is built from TRBV5-4 and TRBJ2-7, with 10 bases fitting TRBD2. V lost 3 bases to trimming and J lost 2 bases; unmatched junction nucleotides: 5. The CDR3 totals 15 residues. Germline assignment: CDR1 SGHNT and CDR2 YYREEE (reference sequence). The CDR3 nucleotides are TGTGCCAGCAGCTCTAGCGGGGGCCACCCCTACGAGCAGTACTTC. It encodes CASSSSGGHPYEQYF. Using reference TRBV5-4 and TRBJ2-7 for the parts outside the CDR3, the full variable domain is ETGVTQSPTHLIKTRGQQVTLRCSSQSGHNTVSWYQQALGQGPQFIFQYYREEENGRGNFPPRFSGLQFPNYSSELNVNALELDDSALYLCASSSSGGHPYEQYFGPGTRLTVT.

V and J are TRBV13 and TRBJ2-1; D may be TRBD2 (5 bases). With 5 bases removed from V and 3 bases from J, the gap between germline ends came to 11 bases. Per germline, CDR1 PRHDT and CDR2 FYEKMQ (reference sequence). This CDR3 region has 14 residues. CDR3 DNA sequence: TGTGCCAGCAGCCCCGGGGAAGTCTACAATGAGCAGTTCTTC. Translation: CASSPGEVYNEQFF. Using reference TRBV13 and TRBJ2-1 for the parts outside the CDR3, the full variable domain is AAGVIQSPRHLIKEKRETATLKCYPIPRHDTVYWYQQGPGQDPQFLISFYEKMQSDKGSIPDRFSAQQFSDYHSELNMSSLELGDSALYFCASSPGEVYNEQFFGPGTRLTVL.

The chain combines TRBV5-6 with TRBJ2-3; TRBD1 is a possible D gene (6 bases). Trimming pared 5 bases from V and 2 bases from J, leaving 18 bases between. The germline V gene has CDR1 SGHDT and CDR2 YYEEEE. The CDR3 consists of 16 residues. This CDR3 reads CASSPDLGQITDTQYF. The CDR3 coding sequence is TGTGCCAGCAGTCCTGACCTGGGACAAATCACAGATACGCAGTATTTT.

V is TRBV11-3 and J is TRBJ1-1; no clear D. V was shortened by 4 bases and J by 0 bases, with 9 bases between the two germline ends. Looked up from germline, CDR1 is SGHNT and CDR2 is YENEEA. The CDR3 is made up of 14 amino acids. CDR3 in amino acids: CASSSGPLNTEAFF. In DNA form, the CDR3 reads TGTGCCAGCAGCTCCGGACCCCTGAACACTGAAGCTTTCTTT.

The chain combines TRBV7-2 with TRBJ2-7; weak D call: TRBD1 (6 bases). The CDR3 is 14 amino acids. Deletions cut 1 base from V and 6 bases from J, with 13 bases between. Germline V gene sequence: CDR1 SGHTA, CDR2 FQGNSA. This chain's CDR3 is CASSLGQGRGEQYF. The CDR3 DNA reads as TGTGCCAGCAGCTTAGGGCAGGGGAGAGGCGAGCAGTACTTC.

J is TRBJ1-2 and V is TRBV3-1 (or the pseudogene TRBV3-2); 7 nucleotides align to TRBD1. V lost 7 bases to trimming and J lost 5 bases; unmatched junction nucleotides: 10. This CDR3 has 14 residues. Germline V gene data show CDR1 as LGHDT and CDR2 as YNNKEL (reference sequence). CDR3 nucleotide sequence: TGTGCCAGCAACCTAGGGGGCTTGGGTTATGGCTACACCTTC. Translation gives CASNLGGLGYGYTF.

This chain links TRBV18 with TRBJ1-1; no clear D. The CDR3 has 13 amino acids. Per germline, CDR1 KGHSH and CDR2 LQKENI. Trimming took off 6 bases at V and 4 bases at J, with 12 bases between the two ends. The CDR3 region has the DNA TGTGCCAGCTCCCCCCGGCGAGGCACTGAAGCTTTCTTT. Translating gives CASSPRRGTEAFF. Looking up the rest from reference TRBV18 and TRBJ1-1 gives the full variable domain: NAGVMQNPRHLVRRRGQEARLRCSPMKGHSHVYWYRQLPEEGLKFMVYLQKENIIDESGMPKERFSAEFPKEGPSILRIQQVVRGDSAAYFCASSPRRGTEAFFGQGTRLTVV.

In nucleotides, the CDR3 is TGTGCCAGCAGTTTACGGGGTGGGCAGCCCCAGCATTTT. As protein: CASSLRGGQPQHF. V is TRBV28 and J is TRBJ1-5; no definite D call. Trimming shortened V by 2 bases and J by 7 bases, and 9 bases separated the two germline ends. The CDR3 length is 13 residues. CDR1 MDHEN and CDR2 SYDVKM come from the germline V gene.